Detailed here is one TCR beta chain. Antigen specificity is unknown. This CDR3 is built from 18 residues. CDR1 and CDR2 from the germline V gene are SEHNR and FQNEAQ (reference sequence). The junction had 8 bases not matched to a gene; V was cut back by 6 bases and J by 0 bases. Patients with uncontrolled infections, other autoimmune diseases, pregnancy or lactation were excluded. The data stem from a study of T cells in Graves' hyperthyroidism and ophthalmopathy. Study conclusions and caveats: Most thyroid-expanded clonotypes above 0.001 were also found in blood. It was a median about 7.1 months before onset that the model predicted ophthalmopathy. Separating ophthalmopathy from stable hyperthyroidism was achieved by a 13 V-J model.

Amplification targeted TCR beta CDR3 regions from RNA transcripts. HTBI primers were used for first-round RT-PCR of the TCR CDR3. TCRdb redid the calling of the multiplex PCR reads with MiXCR, one entry per CDR3 protein. This sample has 550,000 to 600,000 distinct CDR3 sequences, with around 46% found just once. The receptor was derived from an adult woman with Graves' disease, either hyperthyroidism or ophthalmopathy (not recorded which). Material: peripheral blood or thyroid tissue (not recorded which). The gene calls are TRBV7-9 and TRBJ2-6, with TRBD1 matching over 10 bases. CDR3 nucleotides: TGTGCCAGCAGGCCCAGACAGGGGGCGCACTCTGGGGCCAACGTCCTGACTTTC. It specifies CASRPRQGAHSGANVLTF.